This T cell receptor (beta chain) was sequenced during a study of T-cell reconstitution after alpha-beta-depleted transplantation in children. Study-wide results and limits: Newly made T cells mostly supplied T-cell counts and diversity one year after transplant.

A word on this clonotype: The antigen is undetermined.

Preparation of the TCRbeta library involved a method that used unique molecular identifiers. TCRdb reprocessed the PCR reads with MiXCR, giving one entry per CDR3 protein. The sample lists some 100,000 distinct CDR3 sequences, roughly 16% seen once, with around 19% in the top ten. Deletions cut 2 bases from V and 5 bases from J, with 12 bases between. This CDR3 has 14 residues. The chain is built from TRBV12-3 or TRBV12-4 and TRBJ1-2; D not certain. This receptor was obtained from a male patient aged 2 to 9 who had a stem cell transplant for acute lymphoblastic leukemia, so the T cells may come from the graft donor. The sequenced sample was PBMCs, mostly from graft donor cells, obtained 180 days after TCRalphabeta/CD19-depleted stem cell transplant. The CDR3: CASSLLSLRYGYTF. The CDR3 DNA follows: TGTGCCAGCAGTTTATTGTCCCTGAGATATGGCTACACCTTC.